The 8 T cell receptor beta chains reported below all come from one sample, sequenced in a study of blood T cell repertoires in COVID-19. Libraries were prepared by immunoSEQ multiplex PCR; TCRdb keeps only in-frame clonotypes and omits some of them. The table has around 300,000 clones, approximately 89% seen once. Input material: PBMCs or T cells enriched from blood (not recorded which). Receptor source: a young man who had recovered from COVID-19.

This chain joins TRBV2 and TRBJ2-7; weak D call: TRBD2 (6 bases). CDR3 length: 12 amino acids. From germline, CDR1 is SNHLY and CDR2 FYNNEI. Trimming took off 4 bases at V and 6 bases at J, with 10 bases between the two ends. The CDR3 region is CASSVGGGEQYF. In DNA form, the CDR3 reads TGTGCCAGCAGTGTGGGAGGAGGCGAGCAGTACTTC.

The chain recombines TRBV30 with TRBJ1-5; D unresolved. This CDR3 is built from 13 residues. V was shortened by 2 bases and J by 3 bases, with 8 bases between the two germline ends. The germline gives CDR1 GTSNPN, CDR2 SVGIG (reference sequence). The DNA of the CDR3 is TGTGCCTGGAGTCCGGGAAACAATCAGCCCCAGCATTTT. Its translation: CAWSPGNNQPQHF. Drawing the rest from reference TRBV30 and TRBJ1-5, the complete variable domain is SQTIHQWPATLVQPVGSPLSLECTVEGTSNPNLYWYRQAAGRGLQLLFYSVGIGQISSEVPQNLSASRPQDRQFILSSKKLLLSDSGFYLCAWSPGNNQPQHFGDGTRLSIL.

This chain connects TRBV3-1 (or the pseudogene TRBV3-2) to TRBJ2-2; 7 bases are a match to TRBD2. This CDR3 spans 16 amino acids. After removal of 0 bases from V and 6 bases from J, the junction contained 7 bases not matched to a gene. The germline V gene encodes CDR1 LGHDT and CDR2 YNNKEL (reference sequence). The chain's CDR3 is CASSQDRLAGAGELFF. The CDR3 DNA reads as TGTGCCAGCAGCCAAGACCGACTAGCTGGGGCCGGGGAGCTGTTTTTT.

The V and J genes are TRBV7-8 and TRBJ1-3; 7 bases agree with TRBD1. This CDR3 spans 18 amino acids. Losses at the gene ends were 2 bases for V and 2 bases for J; bases not matched to a gene: 12. Germline V gene sequence: CDR1 SGHVS, CDR2 FQNEAQ. DNA for the CDR3: TGTGCCAGCAGCTTAACCGGGACAGAGAGAATAGCTGGAAACACCATATATTTT. Its translation is CASSLTGTERIAGNTIYF.

The chain links TRBV9 to TRBJ2-3, with D possibly TRBD2 on 7 matching bases. V gave up 0 bases and J gave up 7 bases, with 18 bases separating them. The CDR3 runs 16 residues. The V gene's germline CDR1 is SGDLS and CDR2 YYNGEE. CDR3 coding DNA: TGTGCCAGCAGCGTAGCTTTTGGGGGGGCGCCGAATACGCAGTATTTT. Protein: CASSVAFGGAPNTQYF.

The chain links TRBV4-1 to TRBJ2-3, with 14 bases lining up with TRBD2. From germline, CDR1 is MGHRA and CDR2 YSYEKL. V lost 2 bases and J lost 4; bases outside the gene matches: 5. This CDR3 has 17 residues. The CDR3 nucleotides are TGCGCCAGCAGCCAACGGACTAGCGGGGGGCTCCCAGATACGCAGTATTTT. Residues: CASSQRTSGGLPDTQYF.

The V gene is TRBV7-3, the J gene TRBJ2-1; 9 bases line up with TRBD2. The CDR3 is 20 amino acids. Germline lookup yields CDR1 SGHTA and CDR2 FQGTGA. V trimming: 5 bases; J trimming: 5 bases; junction bases outside the gene matches: 22. The CDR3 here is CASSPRAHFERGALNNEQFF. CDR3 nucleotides: TGTGCCAGCAGCCCTAGGGCCCACTTCGAGCGGGGGGCTCTTAACAATGAGCAGTTCTTC.

The J gene is TRBJ2-3, the V gene TRBV11-3, with 9 bases lining up with TRBD2. The germline gives CDR1 SGHNT, CDR2 YENEEA. CDR3 length equals 15 residues. Trimming took 4 bases from V and 5 from J; bases not matched to a gene: 7. The DNA of the CDR3 is TGTGCCAGCAGCTCCGGCGGGGGGGCTGTAGATACGCAGTATTTT. Protein: CASSSGGGAVDTQYF.